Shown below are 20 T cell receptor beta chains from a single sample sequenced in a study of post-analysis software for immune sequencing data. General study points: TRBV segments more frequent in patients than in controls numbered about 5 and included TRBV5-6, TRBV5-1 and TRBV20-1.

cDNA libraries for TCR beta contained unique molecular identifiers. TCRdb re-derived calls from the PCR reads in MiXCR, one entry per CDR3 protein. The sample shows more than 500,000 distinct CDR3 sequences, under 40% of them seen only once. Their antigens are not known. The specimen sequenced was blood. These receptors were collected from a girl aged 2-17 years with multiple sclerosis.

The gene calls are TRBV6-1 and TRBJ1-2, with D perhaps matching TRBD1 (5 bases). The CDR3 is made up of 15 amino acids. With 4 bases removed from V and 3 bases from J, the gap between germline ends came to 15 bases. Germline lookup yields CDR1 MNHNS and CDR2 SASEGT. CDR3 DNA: TGTGCCAGCAGTGCTCTGACGGTGGGGGACTATGGCTACACCTTC. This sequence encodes CASSALTVGDYGYTF.

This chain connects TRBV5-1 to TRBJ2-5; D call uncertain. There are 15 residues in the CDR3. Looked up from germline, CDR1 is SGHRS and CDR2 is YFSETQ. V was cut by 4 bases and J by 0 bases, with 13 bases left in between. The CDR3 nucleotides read TGCGCCAGCAGCCGAGTAGGTGTGTACCAAGAGACCCAGTACTTC. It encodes CASSRVGVYQETQYF.

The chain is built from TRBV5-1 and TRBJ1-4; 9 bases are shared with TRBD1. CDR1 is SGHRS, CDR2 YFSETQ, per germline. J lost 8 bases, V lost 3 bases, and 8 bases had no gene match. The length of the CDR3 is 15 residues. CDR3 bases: TGCGCCAGCAGCTCTACAGACGGGACAGGGGAAAAACTGTTTTTT. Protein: CASSSTDGTGEKLFF.

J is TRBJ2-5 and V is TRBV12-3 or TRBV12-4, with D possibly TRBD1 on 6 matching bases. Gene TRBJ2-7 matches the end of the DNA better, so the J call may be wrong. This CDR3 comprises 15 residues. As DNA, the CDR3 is TGTGCCAGCAGTCCCCCCAGGGGATTAGGCTACGAGCAGTACTTC. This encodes CASSPPRGLGYEQYF.

The CDR3 loop reads CASSQVGRRVNSPLHF. The CDR3 DNA reads as TGCGCCAGCAGCCAAGTAGGTCGGAGGGTCAATTCACCCCTCCACTTT. The chain joins TRBV4-1 to TRBJ1-6; D call uncertain. The CDR3 runs 16 residues. The germline CDR1 and CDR2 sequences are MGHRA and YSYEKL. Trimming removed 1 base from V and 7 bases from J, with 14 bases in between.

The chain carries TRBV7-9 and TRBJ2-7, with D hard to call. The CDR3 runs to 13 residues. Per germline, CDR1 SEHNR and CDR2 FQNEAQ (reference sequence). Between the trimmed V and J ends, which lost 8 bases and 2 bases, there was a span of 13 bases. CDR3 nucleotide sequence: TGTGCCAGCGGCCACTCAGGCCCCTACGAGCAGTACTTC. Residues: CASGHSGPYEQYF.

Here the CDR3 DNA reads TGTGCTAGTTCCGGGGGCGTGGAAGAGACCCAGTACTTC. Translated, it gives CASSGGVEETQYF. The rearrangement uses TRBV7-7 and TRBJ2-5; possibly TRBD1 or TRBD2 for D (6 bases each). The CDR3 contains 13 residues. In germline, CDR1 is SSHAT, CDR2 FNYEAQ (reference sequence).

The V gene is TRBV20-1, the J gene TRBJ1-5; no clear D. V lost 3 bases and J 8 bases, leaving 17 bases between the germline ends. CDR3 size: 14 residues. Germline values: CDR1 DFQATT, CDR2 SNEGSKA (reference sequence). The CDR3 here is CSASYPGLWEPQHF. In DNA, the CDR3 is TGCAGTGCTAGTTATCCAGGACTTTGGGAGCCCCAGCATTTT.

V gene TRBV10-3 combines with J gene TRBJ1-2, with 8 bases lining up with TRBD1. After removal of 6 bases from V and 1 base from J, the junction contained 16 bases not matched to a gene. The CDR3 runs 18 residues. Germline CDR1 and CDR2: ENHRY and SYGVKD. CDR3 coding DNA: TGTGCCATCAGCGGGACAGGCTCCGCGGACCCTCGTAACTATGGCTACACCTTC. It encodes CAISGTGSADPRNYGYTF.

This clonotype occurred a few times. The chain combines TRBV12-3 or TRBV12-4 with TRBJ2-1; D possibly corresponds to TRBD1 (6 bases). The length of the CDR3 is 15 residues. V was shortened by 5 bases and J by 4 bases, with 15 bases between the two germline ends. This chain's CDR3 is CASSEWGTFYNEQFF. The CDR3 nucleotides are TGTGCCAGCAGTGAATGGGGGACATTTTACAATGAGCAGTTCTTC.

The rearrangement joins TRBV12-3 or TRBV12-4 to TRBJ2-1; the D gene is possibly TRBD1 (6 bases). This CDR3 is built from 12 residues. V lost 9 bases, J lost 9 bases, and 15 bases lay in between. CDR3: CASTGNNGEQFF. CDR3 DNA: TGTGCCAGTACAGGGAACAACGGTGAGCAGTTCTTC.

This chain's CDR3 is CASSLTLKTLRAFF. The CDR3 DNA is TGTGCCAGCAGCTTAACGTTGAAGACCCTGCGGGCTTTCTTT. The chain combines TRBV7-3 with TRBJ1-1, with no clear D. Trimming took 0 bases from V and 11 from J, leaving 16 bases between them. The germline gives CDR1 SGHTA, CDR2 FQGTGA. This CDR3 contains 14 residues.

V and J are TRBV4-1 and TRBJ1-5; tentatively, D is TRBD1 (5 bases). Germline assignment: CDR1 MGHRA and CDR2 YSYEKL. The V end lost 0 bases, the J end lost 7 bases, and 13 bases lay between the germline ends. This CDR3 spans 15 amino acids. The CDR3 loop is CASSQDPGARQPQHF. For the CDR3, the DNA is TGCGCCAGCAGCCAAGATCCCGGGGCGCGACAGCCCCAGCATTTT.

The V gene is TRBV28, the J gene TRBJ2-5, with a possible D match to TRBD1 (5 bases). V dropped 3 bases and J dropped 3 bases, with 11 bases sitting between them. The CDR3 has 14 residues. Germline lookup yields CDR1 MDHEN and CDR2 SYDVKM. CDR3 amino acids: CASSFLDRKETQYF. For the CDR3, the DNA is TGTGCCAGCAGTTTCCTCGACAGAAAAGAGACCCAGTACTTC.

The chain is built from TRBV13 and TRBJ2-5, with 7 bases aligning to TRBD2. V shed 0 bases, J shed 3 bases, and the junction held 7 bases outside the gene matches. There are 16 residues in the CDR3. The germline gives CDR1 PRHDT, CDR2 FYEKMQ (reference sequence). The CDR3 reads CASSLGKRSGEETQYF. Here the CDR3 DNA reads TGTGCCAGCAGCTTAGGCAAAAGAAGCGGGGAAGAGACCCAGTACTTC.

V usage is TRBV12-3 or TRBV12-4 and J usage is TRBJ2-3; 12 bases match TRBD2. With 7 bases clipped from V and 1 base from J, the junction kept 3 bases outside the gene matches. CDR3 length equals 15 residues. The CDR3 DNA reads TGTGCCAGCACCCCTAGCGGGGGGGGCACAGATACGCAGTATTTT. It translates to CASTPSGGGTDTQYF.

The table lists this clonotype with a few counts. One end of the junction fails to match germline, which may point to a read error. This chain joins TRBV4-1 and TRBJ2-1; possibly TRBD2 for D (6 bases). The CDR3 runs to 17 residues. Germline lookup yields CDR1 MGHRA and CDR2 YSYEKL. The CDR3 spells CASSLGGGQTSNNEQFF. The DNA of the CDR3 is TGCGCCAGCAGCCTCGGGGGTGGGCAAACCTCCAACAATGAGCAGTTCTTC.

The CDR3 loop is CASSYLGGGLQETQYF. The DNA of the CDR3 is TGTGCCAGCAGCTATTTAGGGGGGGGCCTGCAAGAGACCCAGTACTTC. The V and J genes are TRBV7-2 and TRBJ2-5, with a weak D call TRBD2 (7 bases). Trimming left V 4 bases short and J 2 bases short, with 17 bases between. CDR3 length: 16 amino acids. The V gene's germline CDR1 is SGHTA and CDR2 FQGNSA.

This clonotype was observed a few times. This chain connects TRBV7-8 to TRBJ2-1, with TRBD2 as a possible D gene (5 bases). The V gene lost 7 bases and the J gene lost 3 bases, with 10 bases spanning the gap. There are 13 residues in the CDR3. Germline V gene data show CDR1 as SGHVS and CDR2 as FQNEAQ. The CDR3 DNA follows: TGTGCCAGCACCCACGGAGGCTACAATGAGCAGTTCTTC. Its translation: CASTHGGYNEQFF.

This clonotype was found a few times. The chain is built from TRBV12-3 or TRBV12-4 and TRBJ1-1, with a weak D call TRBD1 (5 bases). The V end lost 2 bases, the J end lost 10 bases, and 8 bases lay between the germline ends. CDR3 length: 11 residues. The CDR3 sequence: CASSLTGVAFF. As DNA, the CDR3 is TGTGCCAGCAGTTTAACGGGGGTAGCTTTCTTT.